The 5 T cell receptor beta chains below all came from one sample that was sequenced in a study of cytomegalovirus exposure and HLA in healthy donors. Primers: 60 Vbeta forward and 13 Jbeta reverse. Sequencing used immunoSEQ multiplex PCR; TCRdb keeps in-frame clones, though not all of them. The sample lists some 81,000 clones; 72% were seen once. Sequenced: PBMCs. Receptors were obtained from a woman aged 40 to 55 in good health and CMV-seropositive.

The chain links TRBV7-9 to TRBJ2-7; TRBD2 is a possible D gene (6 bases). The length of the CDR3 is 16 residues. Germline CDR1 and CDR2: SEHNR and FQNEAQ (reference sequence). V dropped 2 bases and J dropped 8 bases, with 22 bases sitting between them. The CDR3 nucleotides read TGTGCCAGCAGCTTATCGGACATGGCCGCCGGGGGAAAGCAGTACTTC. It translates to CASSLSDMAAGGKQYF.

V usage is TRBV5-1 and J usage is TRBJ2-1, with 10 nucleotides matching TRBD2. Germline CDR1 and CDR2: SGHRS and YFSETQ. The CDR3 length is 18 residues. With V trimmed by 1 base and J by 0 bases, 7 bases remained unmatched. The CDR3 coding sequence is TGCGCCAGCAGCTTGTGGGCTAGCGGGAGTATCTCCTACAATGAGCAGTTCTTC. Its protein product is CASSLWASGSISYNEQFF.

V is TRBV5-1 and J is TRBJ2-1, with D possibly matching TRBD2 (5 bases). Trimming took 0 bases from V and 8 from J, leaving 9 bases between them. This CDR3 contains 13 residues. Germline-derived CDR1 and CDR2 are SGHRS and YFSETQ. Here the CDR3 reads CASSLGPGDEQFF. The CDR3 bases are TGCGCCAGCAGCTTGGGACCCGGGGATGAGCAGTTCTTC.

The CDR3 DNA follows: TGTGCCAGCAGCGGGCCGGGACTAGCCTCCTACGAGCAGTACTTC. Its translation is CASSGPGLASYEQYF. The genes are TRBV6-5 and TRBJ2-7; 9 bases fit TRBD2. From germline, CDR1 is MNHEY and CDR2 SVGAGI. Trimming took 6 bases from V and 0 from J; bases not matched to a gene: 6. This CDR3 spans 15 amino acids.

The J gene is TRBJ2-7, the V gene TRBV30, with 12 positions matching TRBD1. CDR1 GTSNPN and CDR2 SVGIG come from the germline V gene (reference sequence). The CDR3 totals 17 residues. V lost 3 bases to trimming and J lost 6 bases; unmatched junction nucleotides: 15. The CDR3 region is CAWSARRDRGRPREQYF. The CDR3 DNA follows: TGTGCCTGGAGCGCACGCCGGGACAGGGGGCGACCCCGCGAGCAGTACTTC.